This T cell receptor beta chain was identified during a study of T-cell memory formation after mild COVID-19. CDR3 length: 13 residues. V was clipped by 4 bases and J by 6 bases, with 10 bases between them. This clonotype was seen a few times. One entry per CDR3 protein results from TCRdb running MiXCR on the 5' RACE reads. The repertoire holds some 40,000 distinct CDR3 sequences, with 7.3% as singletons. Specimen: PBMCs or a T cell subset sorted from them (not recorded which). This clonotype was sampled from a man aged 18 to 35 who had mild COVID-19 (a few samples of this study predate the infection). Cell type and time point are not known. This chain uses TRBV12-3 or TRBV12-4 with TRBJ2-1; D is tentatively TRBD1 or TRBD2 (5 bases each). The CDR3 spells CASSSGALNEQFF. The CDR3 DNA follows: TGTGCCAGCAGTTCCGGGGCTCTCAATGAGCAGTTCTTC.